This is a list of T cell receptor beta chains from one sample in a study of post-analysis software for immune sequencing data. TCRdb fed the PCR reads into MiXCR, producing one record per CDR3 protein. The table has about 570,000 distinct CDR3 sequences, 34% seen once. Sequenced input: blood. These receptors were taken from a girl aged 2-17 years with multiple sclerosis. Each CDR3 is given with its conserved first and last residue. Each record gives: V gene, J gene, clone size, CDR3 protein. Clone size, where shown, is once, few, many, or a class for clones that have expanded.

TRBV5-1	TRBJ2-2	NA	CASSLAAATGELFF
TRBV29-1	TRBJ2-2	NA	CSGVEAGELFF
TRBV14	TRBJ2-1	NA	CASSHIGGRNEQFF
TRBV7-2	TRBJ1-5	NA	CASSLAVGLIPHF
TRBV4-1	TRBJ2-4	NA	CASSQLEVAKNIQYF
TRBV15	TRBJ2-2	NA	CATSRDLETGTTGELFF
TRBV12-3/TRBV12-4	TRBJ2-4	NA	CAIGTLSIQYF
TRBV15	TRBJ2-4	many	CATGGGGTENIQYF
TRBV7-9	TRBJ2-1	NA	CASSLAASGVYGGDNEQFF
TRBV12-3/TRBV12-4	TRBJ1-6	few	CASSVRRGNNSPLHF
TRBV5-1	NA	NA	CASRGVTGLSSYEQYF
TRBV9	TRBJ2-3	NA	CASSDRGDTQYF
TRBV10-3	TRBJ1-5	NA	CAIGRERNNQPQHF
TRBV4-2	TRBJ1-6	NA	CASSQDITVNNSPLHF
TRBV6-1	TRBJ2-1	NA	CASTLSHFGGAGRRNEQFF
TRBV6-1	TRBJ1-2	NA	CASSEAPRGEAAYGYTF
TRBV4-1	TRBJ2-3	few	CASSQGDGGFTDTQYF
TRBV6-1	TRBJ1-1	NA	CASSESGRNTEAFF
TRBV11-2	TRBJ2-3	few	CASRSGFIGRDTQYF
TRBV3-1	TRBJ2-1	NA	CASSQETSGGYNEQFF
TRBV10-3	TRBJ2-3	few	CAISELADTQYF
TRBV20-1	TRBJ2-7	NA	CSARSGGWDTGYEQYF